Listed below are T cell receptor beta chains from one sample, sequenced in a study of T-cell reconstitution after alpha-beta-depleted transplantation in children. A single record per CDR3 protein comes from TCRdb applying MiXCR to the PCR reads. The sample yields hundreds of thousands of distinct CDR3 sequences, 10% to 15% seen once. The material was PBMCs, mostly from graft donor cells, obtained 360 days after TCRalphabeta/CD19-depleted stem cell transplant. These receptors all come from a male patient aged 10-17 years who had a stem cell transplant for acute myeloid leukemia, so the T cells may come from the graft donor. Each CDR3 is given with its conserved first and last residue. The D gene is left open where the match is weak.

V gene,J gene,D gene,CDR3 protein
TRBV28,TRBJ2-5,TRBD2,CASSLLGEGLQETQYF
TRBV28,TRBJ1-1,TRBD1,CASSLAWDSEAFF
TRBV7-9,TRBJ2-7,.,CASSSLDRVGEQYF
TRBV28,TRBJ2-2,.,CASSRNHRGGLETGELFF
TRBV5-5,TRBJ2-1,TRBD2,CASSSTGLAGADEQFF
TRBV5-1,TRBJ2-7,.,CASSLRSNEQYF
TRBV18,TRBJ2-7,.,CASSPPGNTGPYEQYF
TRBV7-3,TRBJ2-3,.,CASSPVPGLLTDTQYF
TRBV3-1,TRBJ2-5,.,CASSQSEGTGETQYF
TRBV30,TRBJ2-7,TRBD2,CAWSPGGLLVRYEQYF
TRBV20-1,TRBJ1-4,.,CSARDKTETTNEKLFF
TRBV5-4,TRBJ2-2,TRBD2,CASSLRDYPTGELFF
TRBV6-1,TRBJ2-1,.,CASSTAGLGGNEQFF
TRBV5-1,TRBJ2-7,TRBD2,CASSSGLDGYEQYF
TRBV5-1,TRBJ2-3,.,CASSLDAGTADTQYF
TRBV20-1,TRBJ2-5,TRBD2,CSARSSGTSGTPVETQYF
TRBV25-1,TRBJ1-5,.,CASSASGWGGQPQHF
TRBV28,TRBJ2-7,TRBD1,CASTPEGGQGISEQYF
TRBV20-1,TRBJ1-3,.,CSASTREPSFRTSGNTIYF
TRBV20-1,TRBJ2-3,.,CSARIPSTDTQYF
TRBV12-3/TRBV12-4,TRBJ2-3,TRBD2,CASSSRLAEGLWDTQYF
TRBV20-1,TRBJ2-1,TRBD2,CSARPLAGGPYNEQFF
TRBV7-3,TRBJ2-7,TRBD2,CASSLTSGKASNEQYF
TRBV14,TRBJ2-5,.,CASSLKRPWGDSDQETQYF
TRBV7-2,TRBJ1-1,.,CASSPSLGHYNTEAFF
TRBV5-1,TRBJ2-5,TRBD2,CASSVLAGGPAGLETQYF
TRBV20-1,TRBJ2-1,.,CSASGAQEKGQFF
TRBV28,TRBJ2-7,.,CASTPFRQGCYEQYF
TRBV20-1,TRBJ2-3,TRBD2,CSLLAGAADTQYF
TRBV11-2,TRBJ2-5,TRBD2,CASSLDRAGGPRETQYF
TRBV10-3,TRBJ2-7,TRBD2,CAISDPGTSLFEQYF
TRBV3-1,TRBJ2-7,TRBD2,CASSRSGRVREQYF
TRBV5-8,TRBJ2-1,.,CASSSDLSYNEQFF
TRBV29-1,TRBJ2-2,TRBD1,CSGDSQTGELFF
TRBV5-1,TRBJ2-2,.,CASSTTTKGRRNRTGELFF
TRBV20-1,TRBJ2-5,.,CSATEGGRYQETQYF
TRBV10-3,TRBJ2-7,TRBD1,CAISKQGAQGSYEQYF
TRBV12-3/TRBV12-4,TRBJ1-5,.,CASTYAGNQPQHF
TRBV20-1,TRBJ2-1,.,CSAPRTDEQFF
TRBV7-9,TRBJ2-1,.,CASSQRGITSSYNEQFF
TRBV4-3,TRBJ2-1,.,CASSQGLRSYNEQFF
TRBV15,TRBJ2-7,TRBD1,CATSRDGQGRDYEQYF
TRBV11-1,TRBJ2-1,.,CASSSQVNEQFF
TRBV30,TRBJ2-3,.,CAWSEVTDTQYF
TRBV20-1,TRBJ1-5,TRBD1,CSAGGQSPDQPQHF
TRBV28,TRBJ2-1,TRBD2,CASSLFYPGLGGNEQFF
TRBV7-9,TRBJ2-3,.,CASSLLGNTDTQYF
TRBV7-2,TRBJ2-7,.,CASSSLVYGAHYEQYF
TRBV7-7,TRBJ2-5,.,CASSRGVTGKQETQYF
TRBV12-3/TRBV12-4,TRBJ2-1,TRBD1,CASSLTTGAYNEQFF